Following are 32 T cell receptor beta chains from one sample sequenced in a study of T cells in Graves' hyperthyroidism and ophthalmopathy. From RNA transcripts, TCR beta CDR3 regions were amplified. The HTBI primer set served for first-round RT-PCR of the TCR CDR3. TCRdb recomputed calls from the multiplex PCR reads with MiXCR, one row per CDR3 protein. The repertoire holds roughly 93,000 distinct CDR3 sequences, with roughly 39% as singletons. Sequencing was performed on peripheral blood or thyroid tissue (not recorded which). The receptors shown here come from a woman aged 25 to 45 with Graves' hyperthyroidism.

This chain uses TRBV10-3 with TRBJ1-2, with 9 bases aligning to TRBD1. Germline V gene data show CDR1 as ENHRY and CDR2 as SYGVKD. Trimming cost V 6 bases and J 10 bases; bases outside gene matches: 6. The CDR3 runs 12 residues. The CDR3 DNA follows: TGTGCCATCAGCGCGGACAGGGGAGACTACACCTTC. It specifies CAISADRGDYTF.

This clonotype occurred many times. The chain is built from TRBV16 and TRBJ1-5; 9 bases agree with TRBD1. The J segment lost 2 bases and the V segment lost 4 bases, leaving 3 bases of the junction unmatched. The CDR3 loop spans 15 amino acids. Germline V gene data show CDR1 as KGHSY and CDR2 as FQNENV. The CDR3 loop reads CASSPWTGGNQPQHF. CDR3 coding DNA: TGTGCCAGCAGCCCATGGACAGGGGGCAATCAGCCCCAGCATTTT.

This clonotype was detected ten times or more. This chain links TRBV3-1 with TRBJ2-7; D gene unclear. With 0 bases removed from V and 5 bases from J, the gap between germline ends came to 5 bases. The length of the CDR3 is 12 residues. The germline V gene encodes CDR1 LGHDT and CDR2 YNNKEL (reference sequence). The CDR3 spells CASSQDPNEQYF. The CDR3 DNA follows: TGTGCCAGCAGCCAAGATCCGAACGAGCAGTACTTC.

The sample holds a few counts of this clonotype. V and J are TRBV4-1 and TRBJ1-5, with 10 bases identical to TRBD1. The length of the CDR3 is 15 residues. Germline V gene sequence: CDR1 MGHRA, CDR2 YSYEKL. V lost 1 base and J lost 11; bases outside the gene matches: 8. CDR3 in amino acids: CASSQGDRGRETQHF. As DNA, the CDR3 is TGCGCCAGCAGCCAAGGCGACAGGGGGCGAGAGACCCAGCATTTT.

Concerning this clonotype: Its ends do not fully match the called genes, so a read error is possible. The chain recombines TRBV7-2 with TRBJ1-5; D remains ambiguous. The CDR3 runs 13 residues. The germline gives CDR1 SGHTA, CDR2 FQGNSA. CDR3: CASSVDGYQPQHF. As DNA, the CDR3 is TGTGCCAGCAGCGTTGACGGTTATCAGCCCCAGCACTTT.

This clonotype was detected ten times or more. This chain connects TRBV3-1 to TRBJ2-3; D unclear. V was shortened by 4 bases and J by 4 bases, with 3 bases between the two germline ends. Germline values: CDR1 LGHDT, CDR2 YNNKEL (reference sequence). The CDR3 contains 11 residues. CDR3 sequence: CASSLSDTQYF. The CDR3 region has the DNA TGTGCCAGCAGCCTTTCAGATACGCAGTATTTT.

In regard to this clonotype: One end of the junction varies from germline; a read error may be responsible. The chain employs TRBV4-1 and TRBJ2-3; 10 bases align to TRBD2. The CDR3 is made up of 16 amino acids. Germline CDR1 is MGHRA and CDR2 is YSYEKL. CDR3 sequence (DNA): TGTGCCAGCAGCTCCCTAGCGGGAGCGGACACAGATACGCAGTATTTT. Amino acids: CASSSLAGADTDTQYF.

There are many counts of this clonotype. This chain connects TRBV5-6 to TRBJ2-7; the D gene is possibly TRBD2 (6 bases). V lost 4 bases and J 3 bases, leaving 14 bases between the germline ends. The CDR3 is 14 residues long. Germline V gives CDR1 SGHDT, CDR2 YYEEEE. This CDR3 reads CASSDTRRDYEQYF. The DNA for the CDR3 is TGTGCCAGCAGCGACACGAGGAGGGACTACGAGCAGTACTTC.

The V call is TRBV5-1, the J call TRBJ1-2; 7 bases agree with TRBD1. The CDR3 is 13 amino acids. Germline CDR1 reads SGHRS; CDR2 reads YFSETQ. The trim removed 2 bases at V and 8 bases at J, leaving 6 bases unmatched. The CDR3 DNA reads TGCGCCAGCAGCTTCGGACAGGACAACGGCTACACCTTC. Its translation: CASSFGQDNGYTF.

This clonotype was seen ten or more times. The chain links TRBV10-3 to TRBJ2-7; D not resolved. The ends were cut back, 5 bases at V and 5 bases at J, with 13 bases in the middle. Germline V lookup: CDR1 ENHRY, CDR2 SYGVKD. The CDR3 is 13 residues long. As DNA, the CDR3 is TGTGCCATCAGTACAGTGGTTTCCGACGAGCAGTACTTC. Its translation is CAISTVVSDEQYF.

As for this clonotype: As the CDR3 is not closed by the conserved phenylalanine or tryptophan, this likely results from a read error. CDR3 DNA sequence: TGTGCCAGTAGTATCAGGGGGCGCGAGTACGAGCAGTACCTC. It specifies CASSIRGREYEQYL. The chain combines TRBV19 with TRBJ2-7; 8 nucleotides agree with TRBD1. Looked up from germline, CDR1 is LNHDA and CDR2 is SQIVND (reference sequence). This CDR3 spans 14 amino acids. V lost 3 bases and J lost 4; bases outside the gene matches: 5.

In its sample, this clonotype was seen many times. The V call is TRBV9, the J call TRBJ2-3, with D hard to call. The CDR3 extends over 16 amino acids. Germline-derived CDR1 and CDR2 are SGDLS and YYNGEE. Trimming stripped 3 bases from V and 3 bases from J, with 17 bases between. CDR3 residues: CASSAFRTFTTDTQYF. The DNA of the CDR3 is TGTGCCAGCAGCGCCTTCCGGACCTTTACGACAGATACGCAGTATTTT.

The table lists this clonotype with many counts. This sequence joins TRBV13 and TRBJ2-5, with 9 bases identical to TRBD2. The CDR3 totals 17 residues. Germline CDR1 and CDR2: PRHDT and FYEKMQ (reference sequence). The J segment lost 4 bases and the V segment lost 5 bases, leaving 14 bases of the junction unmatched. The CDR3 DNA follows: TGTGCCAGCAGCGTCAGGACAGGTGCAGCGGGAGGAGAGACCCAGTACTTC. The encoded protein is CASSVRTGAAGGETQYF.

To note about this clonotype: The junction departs from the called germline gene at one end, perhaps through a read error. The chain employs TRBV2 and TRBJ2-2, with a weak D call TRBD2 (5 bases). Germline V lookup: CDR1 SNHLY, CDR2 FYNNEI. The CDR3 contains 14 residues. The CDR3 spells CSSNVTSYPGELFF. For the CDR3, the DNA is TGTTCCAGCAACGTGACTTCTTATCCCGGGGAGCTGTTCTTT.

The chain recombines TRBV7-6 with TRBJ2-2, with D tentatively TRBD1 (6 bases). V was shortened by 4 bases and J by 14 bases, with 11 bases between the two germline ends. Germline V gene data show CDR1 as SGHVS and CDR2 as FNYEAQ. This CDR3 has 11 residues. The CDR3 bases are TGTGCCAGCAGCTCTCAGGGGAGTCTGTTTTTT. Amino acids: CASSSQGSLFF. The whole variable domain, filled in from reference TRBV7-6 and TRBJ2-2, reads GAGVSQSPRYKVTKRGQDVALRCDPISGHVSLYWYRQALGQGPEFLTYFNYEAQQDKSGLPNDRFSAERPEGSISTLTIQRTEQRDSAMYRCASSSQGSLFFGEGSRLTVL.

This clonotype was picked up a small number of times. This chain joins TRBV28 and TRBJ1-4, with D possibly being TRBD1 (5 bases). V was cut by 7 bases and J by 7 bases, with 16 bases left in between. CDR1 is MDHEN, CDR2 SYDVKM, per germline. This CDR3 has 14 amino acids. DNA for the CDR3: TGTGCCAGCATGCCAGGGCAATCGACTGAAAAACTGTTTTTT. It is translated as CASMPGQSTEKLFF.

This clonotype was found many times. The V and J genes are TRBV20-1 and TRBJ1-6; 7 nucleotides agree with TRBD1. CDR3 size: 14 residues. With 3 bases clipped from V and 4 bases from J, the junction kept 3 bases outside the gene matches. Germline V gives CDR1 DFQATT, CDR2 SNEGSKA (reference sequence). The CDR3 nucleotides are TGCAGTGCTAGCCCGGGACAGTATAATTCACCCCTCCACTTT. It is translated as CSASPGQYNSPLHF.

This clonotype has a handful of counts. The chain carries TRBV29-1 and TRBJ1-2; D is undetermined. The CDR3 consists of 11 residues. V was clipped by 8 bases and J by 4 bases, with 11 bases between them. Germline assignment: CDR1 SQVTM and CDR2 ANQGSEA. The DNA of the CDR3 is TGCAGCTTAGTACCCGTCTATGGCTACACCTTC. Its translation is CSLVPVYGYTF.

Note on this clonotype: Relative to the germline gene, one junction end is altered; a read error may explain this. The chain uses TRBV11-1 and TRBJ1-2; TRBD1 matches 7 bases. Germline V CDR1 and CDR2: SGHAT, FQDESV (reference sequence). The CDR3 loop spans 14 amino acids. The CDR3 here is CASSLRGQGDGYAF. In nucleotides, the CDR3 is TGTGCCAGCAGTTTAAGGGGTCAGGGGGATGGCTACGCCTTC.

This clonotype was counted many times. V usage is TRBV24-1 and J usage is TRBJ1-1; 9 bases agree with TRBD1. The ends lost 3 bases at V and 8 bases at J; junction bases unmatched: 3. The germline CDR1 and CDR2 sequences are KGHDR and SFDVKD. The CDR3 consists of 13 residues. The CDR3 here is CATSDPGTGEAFF. In DNA, the CDR3 is TGTGCCACCAGTGATCCCGGGACAGGGGAAGCTTTCTTT.

The table lists this clonotype with many counts. The V and J genes are TRBV7-2 and TRBJ2-7; 7 bases are shared with TRBD2. Trimming cost V 4 bases and J 3 bases; bases outside gene matches: 6. CDR1 SGHTA and CDR2 FQGNSA come from the germline V gene. This CDR3 region has 14 residues. The CDR3 here is CASSWSGKIYEQYF. DNA for the CDR3: TGTGCCAGCAGCTGGAGCGGGAAAATCTACGAGCAGTACTTC.

The genes are TRBV25-1 and TRBJ2-5, with TRBD1 matching 7 bases. The trim removed 6 bases at V and 5 bases at J, leaving 18 bases unmatched. The V gene's germline CDR1 is MGHDK and CDR2 SYGVNS. The CDR3 is 17 amino acids. In nucleotides, the CDR3 is TGTGCCAGCAGCCCACCCTCTCGACAGGGCAGGGTGGAGACCCAGTACTTC. Its protein is CASSPPSRQGRVETQYF.

This clonotype has only one observation. V and J are TRBV9 and TRBJ2-7, with TRBD2 matching 7 bases. J gave up 2 bases and V 5 bases, and 4 bases lay outside the gene matches. CDR3 length: 13 amino acids. CDR1 and CDR2 from the germline V gene are SGDLS and YYNGEE. The CDR3 spells CASRPGTTYEQYF. Here the CDR3 DNA reads TGTGCCAGCAGACCCGGGACTACCTACGAGCAGTACTTC.

Many counts were recorded for this clonotype. This chain connects TRBV2 to TRBJ1-4; D is perhaps TRBD1 (6 bases). This CDR3 is 14 amino acids long. Trimming left V 5 bases short and J 0 bases short, with 7 bases between. Germline assignment: CDR1 SNHLY and CDR2 FYNNEI. The CDR3 DNA follows: TGTGCCAGCAGTTACAGGGCAACTAATGAAAAACTGTTTTTT. Its translation is CASSYRATNEKLFF.

This clonotype was seen at least ten times. This sequence joins TRBV3-1 and TRBJ2-3; 7 bases fit TRBD2. Trimming cost V 4 bases and J 2 bases; bases outside gene matches: 6. The CDR3 covers 15 residues. CDR1 is LGHDT, CDR2 YNNKEL, per germline (reference sequence). CDR3 DNA: TGTGCCAGCAGCCTGGCGGGACTAACCACAGATACGCAGTATTTT. Residues: CASSLAGLTTDTQYF.

The sample holds many counts of this clonotype. The chain is built from TRBV9 and TRBJ1-1; no clear D gene. Between the trimmed V and J ends, which lost 0 bases and 8 bases, there was a span of 11 bases. The CDR3 totals 13 residues. The germline CDR1 and CDR2 sequences are SGDLS and YYNGEE. The CDR3 region is CASSVASAGEAFF. The DNA for the CDR3 is TGTGCCAGCAGCGTAGCTTCGGCCGGGGAAGCTTTCTTT.

This chain links TRBV29-1 with TRBJ1-1; a weak D match, TRBD1 (6 bases). The CDR3 is 13 amino acids. Germline CDR1 SQVTM, CDR2 ANQGSEA. Here the CDR3 DNA reads TGCATCGGTGATGACAGGATTAACACTGAAGCTTTCTTT. Translating it yields CIGDDRINTEAFF.

The CDR3 reads CASSHGQGAGAGANVLTF. The CDR3 coding sequence is TGTGCCAGCAGCCACGGACAGGGGGCGGGAGCCGGGGCCAACGTCCTGACTTTC. J is TRBJ2-6 and V is TRBV7-9; 11 nucleotides agree with TRBD1. The J segment lost 4 bases and the V segment lost 5 bases, leaving 10 bases of the junction unmatched. Germline assignment: CDR1 SEHNR and CDR2 FQNEAQ (reference sequence). This CDR3 has 18 amino acids.

The table lists this clonotype with many counts. Here the CDR3 DNA reads TGTGCCAGCAGCTTAGGTACCCACTACGAGCAGTACTTC. Translating gives CASSLGTHYEQYF. The chain has TRBV11-2 and TRBJ2-7; D is ambiguous. The V and J ends lost 1 base and 3 bases respectively, with 7 bases between them. This CDR3 has 13 amino acids. Germline V lookup: CDR1 SGHAT, CDR2 FQNNGV.

On this clonotype: No conserved phenylalanine or tryptophan ends this CDR3, so it is likely a read error. V gene TRBV7-2 combines with J gene TRBJ2-5, with 7 nucleotides matching TRBD1. Germline V gene lookup returns CDR1 SGHTA and CDR2 FQGNSA. V shed 5 bases, J shed 4 bases, and the junction held 13 bases outside the gene matches. The CDR3 length is 16 residues. The CDR3 nucleotides read TGTGCCAGCAGCGTGGGGGACAGCGAGGGTGGAGAGACCCAGTACTAC. This translates into CASSVGDSEGGETQYY.

The rearrangement uses TRBV4-2 and TRBJ2-2; D is unresolved. V was trimmed by 3 bases and J by 4 bases, leaving 6 bases between them. Germline V lookup: CDR1 LGHNA, CDR2 YNFKEQ. The CDR3 runs to 13 residues. This CDR3 reads CASSHGSTGELFF. In nucleotides, the CDR3 is TGTGCCAGCAGCCACGGCAGCACCGGGGAGCTGTTTTTT.

The V call is TRBV6-1, the J call TRBJ1-5; 8 positions match TRBD1. There are 14 residues in the CDR3. The V gene end was trimmed by 10 bases and the J gene end by 5 bases; junction bases not matched to a gene: 10. Per the germline V gene, CDR1 is MNHNS and CDR2 is SASEGT. The CDR3, as DNA: TGTGCCACCCAGGGACAGGCCAGCGATCAGCCCCAGCATTTT. Amino acids: CATQGQASDQPQHF.